These 14 T cell receptor beta chains came from one sample sequenced in a study of shared clonotypes between healthy human individuals. Data came from immunoSEQ multiplex PCR; TCRdb stores just in-frame clones and leaves some out. The profile covers millions of clones, with just over 90% appearing a single time and around 0.15% taken by the ten largest. Sequenced: naive CD4+ T cells sorted from blood. Subset indicated: CD45RA+ positively selected. The receptors here all came from a man aged 18-30 years in good health.

Worth noting for this clone: The identical CDR3 is also encoded by other nucleotide sequences in the sample. The chain has TRBV29-1 and TRBJ1-1; 7 bases agree with TRBD1. Trimming removed 5 bases from V and 5 bases from J; junction bases left unmatched: 5. Germline assignment: CDR1 SQVTM and CDR2 ANQGSEA. The CDR3 runs to 12 residues. This CDR3 is CSVRQGGTEAFF. The DNA for the CDR3 is TGCAGCGTTAGACAGGGAGGGACTGAAGCTTTCTTT. The full variable domain, rest sourced from reference TRBV29-1 and TRBJ1-1, is SAVISQKPSRDICQRGTSLTIQCQVDSQVTMMFWYRQQPGQSLTLIATANQGSEATYESGFVIDKFPISRPNLTFSTLTVSNMSPEDSSIYLCSVRQGGTEAFFGQGTRLTVV.

The rearrangement links TRBV29-1 to TRBJ1-5; 12 bases agree with TRBD1. The V gene's germline CDR1 is SQVTM and CDR2 ANQGSEA. This CDR3 region has 15 residues. Trimming took 4 bases from V and 7 from J; bases not matched to a gene: 8. The CDR3, as DNA: TGCAGCGTTGCATTAGGGACAGGGGGCTTGCAGCCCCAGCATTTT. Its protein product is CSVALGTGGLQPQHF.

A note on this clone: Other DNA sequences in this specimen translate into the identical CDR3. The chain is built from TRBV7-2 and TRBJ2-7; D unresolved. This CDR3 is built from 14 residues. Germline CDR1 reads SGHTA; CDR2 reads FQGNSA. V was shortened by 1 base and J by 0 bases, with 7 bases between the two germline ends. Written as DNA, the CDR3 is TGTGCCAGCAGCTTAGACAGAAGCTCCTACGAGCAGTACTTC. It encodes CASSLDRSSYEQYF. Full variable domain (remainder filled in from reference TRBV7-2 and TRBJ2-7): GAGVSQSPSNKVTEKGKDVELRCDPISGHTALYWYRQSLGQGLEFLIYFQGNSAPDKSGLPSDRFSAERTGGSVSTLTIQRTQQEDSAVYLCASSLDRSSYEQYFGPGTRLTVT.

V and J are TRBV18 and TRBJ2-1; D gene uncertain. This CDR3 has 14 residues. V lost 0 bases to trimming and J lost 9 bases, with 12 bases between them. CDR1 is KGHSH, CDR2 LQKENI, per germline. CDR3 amino acids: CASSPPVGLGEQFF. CDR3 coding DNA: TGTGCCAGCTCACCACCGGTTGGCTTAGGTGAGCAGTTCTTC.

The rearrangement uses TRBV28 and TRBJ1-5; TRBD1 is a possible D gene (5 bases). V lost 5 bases and J lost 0, with 8 bases in between. Germline V gene data show CDR1 as MDHEN and CDR2 as SYDVKM. This CDR3 has 14 amino acids. For the CDR3, the DNA is TGTGCCAGCAGTCAGACAGCTAGCAATCAGCCCCAGCATTTT. This gives the protein CASSQTASNQPQHF.

The V gene is TRBV6-5, the J gene TRBJ1-4; 10 nucleotides match TRBD1. Trimming took 6 bases from V and 5 from J; bases not matched to a gene: 6. Looked up from germline, CDR1 is MNHEY and CDR2 is SVGAGI. The CDR3 totals 15 residues. The CDR3 nucleotides read TGTGCCAGCAGGTTACCGGGACAGGGGAATGAAAAACTGTTTTTT. Translated, it gives CASRLPGQGNEKLFF.

The chain joins TRBV4-1 to TRBJ1-2; D possibly corresponds to TRBD1 (5 bases). Trimming removed 0 bases at V and 8 bases at J, with 10 bases between. This CDR3 has 13 amino acids. The germline CDR1 and CDR2 sequences are MGHRA and YSYEKL. The CDR3 loop is CASSQDGRGGYTF. The CDR3 DNA reads as TGCGCCAGCAGCCAAGATGGTAGGGGAGGCTACACCTTC.

V usage is TRBV15 and J usage is TRBJ1-5, with no clear D. CDR3 length: 18 residues. Germline V gives CDR1 LNHNV, CDR2 YYDKDF (reference sequence). Deletions cut 3 bases from V and 2 bases from J, with 20 bases between. CDR3 in DNA: TGTGCCACCAGCAGGGCCGGGATCCCGGGTATACGCAATCAGCCCCAGCATTTT. Translation gives CATSRAGIPGIRNQPQHF.

The chain joins TRBV5-6 to TRBJ2-5; D is possibly TRBD1 (7 bases). Germline CDR1 reads SGHDT; CDR2 reads YYEEEE. The CDR3 extends over 13 amino acids. The V gene lost 5 bases and the J gene lost 5 bases, with 13 bases spanning the gap. Written as DNA, the CDR3 is TGTGCCAGCAGGGAGGGGGCCCAGGAGACCCAGTACTTC. It specifies CASREGAQETQYF.

As DNA, the CDR3 is TGTGCCAGCAGCCTCTCCGTTGGGGCCTGGGACGAGCAGTACTTC. It codes for CASSLSVGAWDEQYF. The chain couples TRBV7-2 to TRBJ2-7, with D maybe TRBD1 (5 bases). From germline, CDR1 is SGHTA and CDR2 FQGNSA. The CDR3 runs 15 residues. The V end was cut by 5 bases, the J end by 5 bases, with 19 bases between.

This chain links TRBV6-5 with TRBJ1-4; D not certain. CDR1 is MNHEY, CDR2 SVGAGI, per germline. The CDR3 length is 13 residues. V lost 10 bases and J lost 0, with 9 bases in between. The CDR3 loop reads CATQTATNEKLFF. The DNA for the CDR3 is TGTGCCACTCAGACGGCAACTAATGAAAAACTGTTTTTT.

This clone showed up just once. Other DNA sequences of this sample code for an identical CDR3. This rearrangement joins TRBV30 to TRBJ2-3, with 8 bases lining up with TRBD2. The germline V gene encodes CDR1 GTSNPN and CDR2 SVGIG (reference sequence). The CDR3 extends over 15 amino acids. V lost 5 bases to trimming and J lost 3 bases; unmatched junction nucleotides: 10. The CDR3 DNA reads as TGTGCCTGGTCCCCAGGAGCGGGAGTGACAGATACGCAGTATTTT. Translating it yields CAWSPGAGVTDTQYF.

The V call is TRBV5-1, the J call TRBJ1-4, with D possibly matching TRBD1 (5 bases). Deletions cut 1 base from V and 8 bases from J, with 12 bases between. CDR1 is SGHRS, CDR2 YFSETQ, per germline. The CDR3 is 14 residues long. The CDR3 bases are TGCGCCAGCAGCTTGAGTGTTGACAGCGAAAAACTGTTTTTT. Its translation: CASSLSVDSEKLFF.

The rearrangement uses TRBV5-1 and TRBJ1-1; no firm D call. CDR3 length: 14 amino acids. Trimming cost V 2 bases and J 1 base, with 9 bases left between them. Germline V gene sequence: CDR1 SGHRS, CDR2 YFSETQ. The CDR3 loop is CASSLRTKNTEAFF. In DNA form, the CDR3 reads TGCGCCAGCAGCTTACGGACGAAGAACACTGAAGCTTTCTTT. The variable domain in full, completed from reference TRBV5-1 and TRBJ1-1, reads KAGVTQTPRYLIKTRGQQVTLSCSPISGHRSVSWYQQTPGQGLQFLFEYFSETQRNKGNFPGRFSGRQFSNSRSEMNVSTLELGDSALYLCASSLRTKNTEAFFGQGTRLTVV.